This TCR beta chain was sequenced in a study of cytomegalovirus exposure and HLA in healthy donors listed by TCRdb under 2017. Turning to the overall study: An earlier analysis of approximately 640 of the donors reported 250 to 350 Gb of sequence data and 117 million unique TCR beta sequences from 190 million or so T cells. The study used immunosequencing to profile the T cell repertoires of some 600 subjects and linked those repertoires to cytomegalovirus serostatus. The aim of the study was to test whether cataloging public T cell receptors could identify signatures of past pathogen exposure. About 5 DR-DQ haplotypes were handled as single units for association and clustering, since linkage in the cohort was strong. Donor age, sex, ethnicity and CMV serostatus were compiled alongside the repertoire data. All discovery cohort repertoires had been generated on a single sequencing platform. Along with the approximately 620-subject first cohort, a separate validation cohort of over a hundred different subjects was used. Across 398 genotyped donors of the cohort, an average of approximately 240,000 unique TCR beta nucleotide sequences per donor were sequenced, and roughly 17% of those sequences were non-productive. Typing coverage varied by locus: roughly 620-640 donors for A, B, C, DRB1 and DQB1; 522 for DQA1; 600 to 610 for DPA1; roughly 470 for DPB1. About 280 gigabases of sequencing data and around 80 million unique TCR sequences made up an early release that covered approximately 620 HLA-typed donors. A later analysis re-examined previously published TCR beta repertoires from hundreds of donors and added high-resolution HLA genotyping to investigate patterns of TCR occurrence. A later genetic analysis took genome-wide SNP genotypes for about 55% of the roughly 670 donors and used that subset as a discovery cohort. Of the roughly 400 genotyped donors, 80% to 90% were placed in the genetic ancestry cluster associated with self-reported Caucasian donors. Both class I and class II loci were covered by HLA typing, at four-digit resolution. An earlier analysis of roughly 580 of the donors used high-throughput TCR beta sequencing to judge whether each TCR beta V gene segment behaved as functional or pseudogenic. The later analysis used no new phenotypic data to find candidate immune exposures, relying instead on TCR beta sequences and their occurrence across donors. To predict cytomegalovirus infection status, the study brought together high-throughput TCR immunosequencing, statistical association of individual TCRs with disease status, and machine learning.

Note on this clone: What antigen it recognizes has not been identified. Base qualities are missing; no much larger clone stands one base away.

The study at large found these results: In a later analysis, several top co-occurrence clusters were reported to appear linked to parvovirus B19, influenza, CMV and Epstein-Barr virus. A further reported finding was that TCR beta sequences accurately predicted the HLA-A and HLA-B alleles for most subjects in the first cohort. The study gave a list of under 200 TCR beta chains associated with cytomegalovirus. Because counts were too low, seventeen rarely observed V segments, including chromosome 9 orphons, were excluded from the earlier analysis of about 500 of the donors. Across donors, most TCR sequences were observed very rarely, whereas some public TCRs were present in many individuals. When HLA alleles, especially DR and DQ, strongly co-occurred, TCR associations were difficult to assign to individual alleles. Broadly in line with IMGT annotations, most TCR beta V segments showed up in productive rearrangements about 87% or about 30% of the time in an earlier analysis of around 550 of the donors. The sequencing pipeline was judged likely to have produced a cluster of highly shared sequence variants as a technical artifact. The 87-base-pair reads could not distinguish some IMGT-functional V segments, including TRBV6-2 and TRBV6-3, so those segments were excluded. The authors suggested that the approach could potentially be extended to other disease states and immunological phenotypes. In a later analysis, the rate of TCR association differed among HLA loci, with DRB1 alleles having the most associated TCRs and HLA-C alleles having the fewest. According to a later genetic analysis, donors in an Asian-associated ancestry cluster had fewer N-insertions in productive TCRs than the approximately 700-donor mean. A few of the identified cytomegalovirus-associated TCR beta chains were confirmed in vitro to be specific for cytomegalovirus antigens. Linkage disequilibrium might explain the correlated functional status among segregating V segments, but an unknown experimental factor could not be excluded. A later genetic analysis associated a missense DCLRE1C variant with V-gene and J-gene trimming of TCR beta chains, and an independent cohort replicated the association. Most CMV-associated TCR beta chains appeared to be HLA-restricted in a later analysis, and the HLA associations seemed to be driven largely by CMV exposure. In a later analysis, HLA-associated TCR beta chains were found to be more clonally expanded and to have lower generation probabilities than equally common non-associated chains. A later analysis associated 15,000 or so TCR beta sequences with specific HLA alleles at a false discovery rate of 0.05. Because some donors lacked HLA typing at each locus, the association tests relied only on the typed subset. For the cohort, immune exposure information was limited to CMV serostatus. Presence/absence analyses assumed roughly uniform sequencing depth across donors, an assumption that may not hold. The classifier was reported to diagnose cytomegalovirus status with high specificity and sensitivity in both the original cohort and the validation cohort. Only TCR beta chains were sequenced in this cohort, and the absence of alpha or paired-chain data limited detectable features.

The germline V gene encodes CDR1 LNHDA and CDR2 SQIVND (reference sequence). Reading from cysteine to phenylalanine, the CDR3 counts 13 amino acids. The CDR3 DNA has 39 bases and is translated from base 1. V lost 8 bases and J lost 9 bases; the stretch between them is 17 bases long. In total, about 650 healthy bone marrow donors made up the cohort. All cohort members were sampled while nominally healthy, although unrecorded immune exposures were likely present. The donor tested CMV seronegative, placing the donor among the 352 seronegative members of the cohort. Each donor provided a peripheral blood sample, and peripheral blood mononuclear cells were used for TCR beta sequencing. Genomic DNA was extracted from the blood cell samples with the Qiagen DNeasy Blood Extraction Kit. Libraries were built with the immunoSEQ multiplex PCR assay. A mixture of 60 forward primers for TCR Vbeta segments and 13 reverse primers for TCR Jbeta segments was used in the multiplex PCR. The CDR3 region of rearranged TCR beta genes was amplified from genomic DNA with a multiplex PCR assay. Amplified TCR beta libraries were sequenced as 87-base-pair reads on the Illumina HiSeq System. As for the authors' bioinformatics: Across the 700 or so repertoires, a later analysis counted 80 million or so unique TCR beta chains, around 11 million of which were shared by at least two donors. Raw reads were error-corrected and collapsed into unique sequences with a nearest-neighbor algorithm that merged closely related sequences to remove PCR and sequencing errors. CDR3 sequences were aligned to IMGT reference sequences to assign V, D and J gene segments. For a sequence to be retained, a match of at least six nucleotides was required to both a V gene segment and a J gene segment. A rearrangement counted as productive if the CDR3 had no stop codons and remained in frame with V and J, and every other rearrangement counted as non-productive. Following IMGT convention, CDR3 was defined as the stretch from the second conserved V-encoded cysteine to the conserved J-encoded phenylalanine. In an earlier analysis of roughly 580 of the donors, sequences lacking an unambiguous match to a single V gene segment were excluded. An earlier analysis of fewer than 750 of the donors classified V segments as functional when productive rearrangements were above 56.7% and as segregating when the standard deviation between donors was above 5%. A statistical classification framework was built to diagnose cytomegalovirus status from the catalog of TCR beta chain sequences. A later analysis assigned V and J genes by comparing TCR nucleotide sequences with IMGT/GENE-DB human TR gene sequences. In a later analysis, CDR3 sequences and most-parsimonious VDJ recombination scenarios were assigned using the TCRdist pipeline. In a later analysis, each TCR beta chain was defined by its CDR3 amino acid sequence together with its V-gene family, and reads without a unique V-gene family were excluded. A later analysis removed 550 to 650 highly shared, low-generation-probability nucleotide sequences to deal with suspected cross-contamination and a sequencing artifact. In a later analysis, a clonal expansion index was calculated for each public chain from normalized within-repertoire ranks of inferred template counts. In a later analysis, generation probabilities were computed with a VDJ recombination model fitted to out-of-frame rearrangements, and the resulting probabilities were checked against IGoR. In a later analysis, TCR-TCR, TCR-HLA and TCR-CMV co-occurrence was scored with hypergeometric tests, and a repertoire-size bias correction was applied to TCR pairs. False discovery rates were estimated in a later analysis by permuting HLA or CMV assignments 20 times. In a later analysis, co-occurring TCRs were grouped using DBSCAN, and TCRdist sequence similarity was added for clustering within HLA-allele-positive subsets. Repertoires with fewer than 30,000 or more than 120,000 public chains were left out of co-occurrence clustering, as were a handful of repertoires with anomalous nucleotide sharing. Sourced from immuneACCESS, this table was stored by TCRdb with only in-frame sequences that have V and J called. A share of the clones is absent; for the studies checked, an unresolved V gene accounts for under half, and the remainder has no known explanation. For V, J and clone size, that table is used; D and trimming come from the DNA. The sample table shows about 150,000 clones, and 60% to 85% are seen once. The top ten constitute under 4.5% of the sample.

Sequenced: PBMCs. This TCR was recovered from a woman between 35 and 50 years old in good health and CMV-seronegative. The rearrangement joined TRBV19 to TRBJ1-5; the D gene is perhaps TRBD1, on 5 matching bases. Here is the DNA: TGTGCCAGTCGGGCCAGGGCTGAGCGGCCCCAGCATTTT. It specifies CASRARAERPQHF.